This T cell receptor beta chain derives from a study of T cells after somatic rescue of genetic block. Per the germline V gene, CDR1 is MNHEY and CDR2 is SMNVEV (reference sequence). With 6 bases removed from V and 7 bases from J, the gap between germline ends came to 16 bases. The CDR3 loop spans 14 amino acids. Profiled with immunoSEQ multiplex PCR; TCRdb holds only in-frame clones, not every one. The profile shows 85,000 to 90,000 clones, 75% to 90% of them singletons. The rearrangement links TRBV27 to TRBJ2-1; D gene uncertain. This sequence was found in a woman between 18 and 30 years old. Specimen: peripheral blood mononuclear cells (PBMCs). For the CDR3, the DNA is TGTGCCAGCAGAGATGCAGGCATTCTTAATGAGCAGTTCTTC. Translation: CASRDAGILNEQFF.